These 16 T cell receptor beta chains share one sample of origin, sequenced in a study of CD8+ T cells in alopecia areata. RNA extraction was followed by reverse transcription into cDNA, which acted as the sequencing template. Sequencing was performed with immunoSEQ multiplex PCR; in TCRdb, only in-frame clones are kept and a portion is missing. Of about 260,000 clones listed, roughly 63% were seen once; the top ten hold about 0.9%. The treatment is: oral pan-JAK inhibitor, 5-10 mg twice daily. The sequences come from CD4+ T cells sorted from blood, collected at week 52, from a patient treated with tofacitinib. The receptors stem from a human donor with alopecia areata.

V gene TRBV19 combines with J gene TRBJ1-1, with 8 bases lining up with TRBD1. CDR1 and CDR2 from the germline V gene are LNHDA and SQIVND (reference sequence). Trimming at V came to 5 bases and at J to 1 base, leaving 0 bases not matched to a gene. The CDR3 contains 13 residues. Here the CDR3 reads CASSGQGNTEAFF. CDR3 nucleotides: TGTGCCAGTAGTGGACAGGGGAACACTGAAGCTTTCTTT.

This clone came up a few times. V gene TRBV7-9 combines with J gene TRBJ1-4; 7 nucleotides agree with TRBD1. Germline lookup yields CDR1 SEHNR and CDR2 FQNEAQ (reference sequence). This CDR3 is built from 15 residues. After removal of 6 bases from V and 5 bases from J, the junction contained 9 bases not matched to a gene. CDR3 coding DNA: TGTGCCAGCAGTCTCACAGGGGCGCGGAATGAAAAACTGTTTTTT. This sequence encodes CASSLTGARNEKLFF.

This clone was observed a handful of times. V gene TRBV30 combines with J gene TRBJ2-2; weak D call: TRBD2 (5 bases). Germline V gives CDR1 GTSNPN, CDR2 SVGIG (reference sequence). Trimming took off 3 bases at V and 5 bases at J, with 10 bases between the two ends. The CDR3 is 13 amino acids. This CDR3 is CAWRTGKTGELFF. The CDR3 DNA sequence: TGTGCCTGGAGGACGGGAAAGACCGGGGAGCTGTTTTTT.

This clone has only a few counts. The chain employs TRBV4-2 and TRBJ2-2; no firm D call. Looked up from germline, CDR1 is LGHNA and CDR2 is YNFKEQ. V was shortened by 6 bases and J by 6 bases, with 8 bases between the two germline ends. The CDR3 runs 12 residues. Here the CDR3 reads CASRLDAGELFF. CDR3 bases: TGTGCCAGCAGGCTGGATGCCGGGGAGCTGTTTTTT.

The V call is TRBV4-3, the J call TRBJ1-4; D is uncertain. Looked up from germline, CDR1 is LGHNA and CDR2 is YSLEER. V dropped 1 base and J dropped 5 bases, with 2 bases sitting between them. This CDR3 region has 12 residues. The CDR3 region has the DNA TGCGCCAGCAGCCAAGTGAATGAAAAACTGTTTTTT. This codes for CASSQVNEKLFF.

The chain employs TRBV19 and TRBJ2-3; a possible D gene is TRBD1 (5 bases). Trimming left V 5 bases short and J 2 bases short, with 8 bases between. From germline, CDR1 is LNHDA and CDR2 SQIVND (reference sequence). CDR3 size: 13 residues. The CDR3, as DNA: TGTGCCAGTAGTGGGGCCGACACAGATACGCAGTATTTT. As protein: CASSGADTDTQYF.

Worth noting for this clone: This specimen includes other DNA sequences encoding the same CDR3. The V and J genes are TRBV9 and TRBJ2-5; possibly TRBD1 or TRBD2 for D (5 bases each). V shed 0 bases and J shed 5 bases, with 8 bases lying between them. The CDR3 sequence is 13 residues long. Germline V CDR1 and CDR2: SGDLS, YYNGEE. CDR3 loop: CASSVGQRETQYF. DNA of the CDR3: TGTGCCAGCAGCGTAGGACAGCGGGAGACCCAGTACTTC.

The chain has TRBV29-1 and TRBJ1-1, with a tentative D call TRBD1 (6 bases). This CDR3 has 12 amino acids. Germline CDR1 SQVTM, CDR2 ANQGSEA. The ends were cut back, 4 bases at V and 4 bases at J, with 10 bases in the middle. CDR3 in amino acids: CSVVGGGTEAFF. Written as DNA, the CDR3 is TGCAGCGTTGTAGGGGGAGGCACTGAAGCTTTCTTT.

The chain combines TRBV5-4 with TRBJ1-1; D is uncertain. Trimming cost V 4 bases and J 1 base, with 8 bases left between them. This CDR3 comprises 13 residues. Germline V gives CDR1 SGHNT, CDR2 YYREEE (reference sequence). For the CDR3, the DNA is TGTGCCAGCAGCCTAAACTGGAACACTGAAGCTTTCTTT. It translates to CASSLNWNTEAFF. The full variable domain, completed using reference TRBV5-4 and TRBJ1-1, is ETGVTQSPTHLIKTRGQQVTLRCSSQSGHNTVSWYQQALGQGPQFIFQYYREEENGRGNFPPRFSGLQFPNYSSELNVNALELDDSALYLCASSLNWNTEAFFGQGTRLTVV.

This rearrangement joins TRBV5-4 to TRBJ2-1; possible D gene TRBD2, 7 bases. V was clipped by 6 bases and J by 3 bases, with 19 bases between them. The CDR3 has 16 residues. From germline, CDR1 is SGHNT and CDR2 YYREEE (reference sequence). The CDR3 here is CASTTPQGGIYNEQFF. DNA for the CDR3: TGTGCCAGCACAACTCCACAGGGAGGGATCTACAATGAGCAGTTCTTC.

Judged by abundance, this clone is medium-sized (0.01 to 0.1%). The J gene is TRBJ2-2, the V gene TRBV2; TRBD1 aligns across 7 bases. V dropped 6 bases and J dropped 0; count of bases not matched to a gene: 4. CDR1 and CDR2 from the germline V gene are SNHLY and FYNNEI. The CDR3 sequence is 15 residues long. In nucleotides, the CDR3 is TGTGCCAGCAGAGCCCAGGGGGCGAACACCGGGGAGCTGTTTTTT. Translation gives CASRAQGANTGELFF.

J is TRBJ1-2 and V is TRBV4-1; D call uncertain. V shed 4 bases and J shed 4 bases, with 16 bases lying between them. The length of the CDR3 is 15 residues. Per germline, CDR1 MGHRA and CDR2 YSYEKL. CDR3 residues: CASSLLPRAGYGYTF. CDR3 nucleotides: TGCGCCAGCAGCCTCCTCCCGAGGGCGGGCTATGGCTACACCTTC.

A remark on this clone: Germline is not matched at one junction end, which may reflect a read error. The CDR3 sequence is CSVEDWGPSF. The CDR3 DNA reads TGCAGCGTTGAAGATTGGGGACCTTCCTTC. The chain recombines TRBV29-1 with TRBJ1-2; maybe TRBD1 (5 bases). The CDR3 contains 10 residues. Looked up from germline, CDR1 is SQVTM and CDR2 is ANQGSEA.

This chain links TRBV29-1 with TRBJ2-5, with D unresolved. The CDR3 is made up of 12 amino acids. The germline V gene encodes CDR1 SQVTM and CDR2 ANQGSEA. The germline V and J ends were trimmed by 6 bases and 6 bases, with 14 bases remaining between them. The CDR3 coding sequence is TGCAGCGTCCCCCAAGGGTGGAAGACCCAGTACTTC. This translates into CSVPQGWKTQYF.

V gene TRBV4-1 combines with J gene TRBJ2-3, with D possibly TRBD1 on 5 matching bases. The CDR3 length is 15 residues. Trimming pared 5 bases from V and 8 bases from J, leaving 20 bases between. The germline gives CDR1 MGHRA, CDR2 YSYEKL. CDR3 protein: CASSARGSGPGTQYF. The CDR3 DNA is TGCGCCAGCAGCGCAAGGGGCTCGGGCCCCGGTACGCAGTATTTT.

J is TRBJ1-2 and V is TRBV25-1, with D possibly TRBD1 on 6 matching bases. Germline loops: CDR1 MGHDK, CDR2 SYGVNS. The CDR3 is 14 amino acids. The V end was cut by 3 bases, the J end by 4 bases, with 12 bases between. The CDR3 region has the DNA TGTGCCAGCAGTGACACAGGGTCTTTCTATGGCTACACCTTC. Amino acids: CASSDTGSFYGYTF.